This T cell receptor beta chain emerged from a study of T cell repertoires in cytomegalovirus infection. Across the study: CMV epitopes used comprised recently identified HLA-C-restricted ones and well-studied HLA-B-restricted ones. Signatures in public TCR beta sequences pointed to both CMV infection and matching HLA type.

Via MiXCR, TCRdb re-called the reads, giving one row per CDR3 protein. Of 650,000 to 900,000 distinct CDR3 sequences in the sample, about 27% were seen once. This CDR3 has 15 residues. The ends lost 7 bases at V and 9 bases at J; junction bases unmatched: 11. Broader study findings: Ex vivo responses were dominated by HLA-C-restricted CMV-specific TCR beta clonotypes.

Only a few counts were recorded for this clonotype. Its antigen is unidentified. The sample in question was cultured CD8+ T cells from PBMCs, obtained from culture after CMV antigen stimulation. The V call is TRBV12-3 or TRBV12-4, the J call TRBJ1-6, with 8 positions matching TRBD1. This clonotype originated in a human donor in good health (CMV status not recorded). Some clones in this sample may be carry-over from other donors' samples. CDR3 sequence reads: CASILRDRRISPLHF. The CDR3 coding sequence is TGTGCCAGCATCCTGAGGGACAGGCGAATTTCACCCCTCCACTTT.